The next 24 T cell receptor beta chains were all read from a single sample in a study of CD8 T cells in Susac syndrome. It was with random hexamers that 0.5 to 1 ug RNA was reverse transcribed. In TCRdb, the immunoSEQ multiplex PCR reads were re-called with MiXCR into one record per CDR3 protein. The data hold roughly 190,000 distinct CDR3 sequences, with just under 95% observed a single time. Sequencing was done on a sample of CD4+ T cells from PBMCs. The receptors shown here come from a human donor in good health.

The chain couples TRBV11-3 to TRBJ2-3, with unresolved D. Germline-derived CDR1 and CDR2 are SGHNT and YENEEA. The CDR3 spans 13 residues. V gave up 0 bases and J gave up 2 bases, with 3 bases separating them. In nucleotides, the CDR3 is TGTGCCAGCAGCTTAGAAAACACAGATACGCAGTATTTT. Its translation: CASSLENTDTQYF.

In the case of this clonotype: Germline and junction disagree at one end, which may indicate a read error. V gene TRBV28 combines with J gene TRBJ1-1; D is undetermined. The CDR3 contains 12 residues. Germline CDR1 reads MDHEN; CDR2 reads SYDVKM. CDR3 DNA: TGTGCCAGCAGTCTATGGTTCACTGAAGCTTTCTTT. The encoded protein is CASSLWFTEAFF.

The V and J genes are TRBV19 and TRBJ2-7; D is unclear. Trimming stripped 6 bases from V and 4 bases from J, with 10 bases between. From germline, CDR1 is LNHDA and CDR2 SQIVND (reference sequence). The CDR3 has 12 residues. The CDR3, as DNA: TGTGCCAGTAGCCAATCGGAATACGAGCAGTACTTC. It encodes CASSQSEYEQYF.

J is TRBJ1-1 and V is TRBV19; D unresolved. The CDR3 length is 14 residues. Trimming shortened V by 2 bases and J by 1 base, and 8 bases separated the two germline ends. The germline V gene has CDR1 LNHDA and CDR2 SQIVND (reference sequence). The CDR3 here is CASSIILSNTEAFF. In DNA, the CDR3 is TGTGCCAGTAGTATAATACTATCGAACACTGAAGCTTTCTTT. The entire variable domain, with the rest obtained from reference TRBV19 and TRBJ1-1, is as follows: DGGITQSPKYLFRKEGQNVTLSCEQNLNHDAMYWYRQDPGQGLRLIYYSQIVNDFQKGDIAEGYSVSREKKESFPLTVTSAQKNPTAFYLCASSIILSNTEAFFGQGTRLTVV.

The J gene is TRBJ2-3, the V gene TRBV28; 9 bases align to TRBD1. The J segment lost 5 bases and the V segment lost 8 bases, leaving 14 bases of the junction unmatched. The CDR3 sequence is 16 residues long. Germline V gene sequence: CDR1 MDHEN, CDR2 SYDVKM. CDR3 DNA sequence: TGTGCCAGCCCTCCGTCGGACAGGGGATTAATAGATACGCAGTATTTT. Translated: CASPPSDRGLIDTQYF.

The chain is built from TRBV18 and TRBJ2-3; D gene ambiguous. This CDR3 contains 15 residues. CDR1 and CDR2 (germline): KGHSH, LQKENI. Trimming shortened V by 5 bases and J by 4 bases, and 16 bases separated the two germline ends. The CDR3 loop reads CASSGREIGADTQYF. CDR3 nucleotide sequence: TGTGCCAGCTCAGGCCGAGAAATCGGTGCAGATACGCAGTATTTT.

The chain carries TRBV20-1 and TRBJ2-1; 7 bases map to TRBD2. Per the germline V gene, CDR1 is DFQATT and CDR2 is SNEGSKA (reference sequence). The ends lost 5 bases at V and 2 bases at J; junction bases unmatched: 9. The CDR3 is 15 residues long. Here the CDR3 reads CSADGLESPYNEQFF. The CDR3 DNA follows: TGCAGTGCTGACGGACTAGAGAGCCCCTACAATGAGCAGTTCTTC.

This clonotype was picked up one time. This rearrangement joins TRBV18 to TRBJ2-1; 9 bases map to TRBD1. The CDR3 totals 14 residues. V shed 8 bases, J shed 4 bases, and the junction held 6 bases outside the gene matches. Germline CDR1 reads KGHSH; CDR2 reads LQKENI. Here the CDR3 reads CASDLDRGYNEQFF. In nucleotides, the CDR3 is TGTGCCAGCGACTTGGACAGGGGATACAATGAGCAGTTCTTC.

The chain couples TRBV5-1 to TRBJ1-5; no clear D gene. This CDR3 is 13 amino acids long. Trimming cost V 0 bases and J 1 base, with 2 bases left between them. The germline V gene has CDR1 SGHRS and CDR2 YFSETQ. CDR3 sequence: CASSLESNQPQHF. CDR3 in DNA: TGCGCCAGCAGCTTGGAGAGCAATCAGCCCCAGCATTTT.

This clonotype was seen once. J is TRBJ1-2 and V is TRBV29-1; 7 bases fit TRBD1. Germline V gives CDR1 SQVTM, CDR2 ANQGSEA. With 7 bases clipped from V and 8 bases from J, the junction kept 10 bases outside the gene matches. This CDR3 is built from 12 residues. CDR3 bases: TGCAGCGGCGTAGAGACAGGGAAAGGCTACACCTTC. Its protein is CSGVETGKGYTF.

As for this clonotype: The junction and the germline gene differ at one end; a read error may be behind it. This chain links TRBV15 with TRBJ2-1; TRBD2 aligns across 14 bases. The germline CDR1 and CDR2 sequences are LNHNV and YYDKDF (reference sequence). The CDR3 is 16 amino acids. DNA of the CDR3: TGTGCCACCAGCAGAGCCCCCGACGGGACTAGCGGGAGACGGGTCTTC. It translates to CATSRAPDGTSGRRVF. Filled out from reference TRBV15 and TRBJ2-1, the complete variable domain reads DAMVIQNPRYQVTQFGKPVTLSCSQTLNHNVMYWYQQKSSQAPKLLFHYYDKDFNNEADTPDNFQSRRPNTSFCFLDIRSPGLGDTAMYLCATSRAPDGTSGRRVFGPGTRLTVL.

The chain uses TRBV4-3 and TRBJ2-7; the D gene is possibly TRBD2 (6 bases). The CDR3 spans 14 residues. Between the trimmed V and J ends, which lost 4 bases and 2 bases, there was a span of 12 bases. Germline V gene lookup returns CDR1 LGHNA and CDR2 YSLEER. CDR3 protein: CASSPGPGAYEQYF. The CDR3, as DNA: TGCGCCAGCAGCCCTGGTCCGGGAGCCTACGAGCAGTACTTC.

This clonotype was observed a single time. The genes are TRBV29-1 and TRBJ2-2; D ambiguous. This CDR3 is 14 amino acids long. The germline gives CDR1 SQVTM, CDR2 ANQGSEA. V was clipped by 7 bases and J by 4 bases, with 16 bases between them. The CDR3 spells CSAFTVPATGELFF. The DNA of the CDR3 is TGCAGCGCTTTCACGGTCCCAGCCACCGGGGAGCTGTTTTTT.

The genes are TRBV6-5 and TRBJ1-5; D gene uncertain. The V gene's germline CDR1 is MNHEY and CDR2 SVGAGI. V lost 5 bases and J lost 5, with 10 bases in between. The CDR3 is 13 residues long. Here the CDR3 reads CASSDATHQPQHF. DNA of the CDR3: TGTGCCAGCAGTGACGCGACCCATCAGCCCCAGCATTTT.

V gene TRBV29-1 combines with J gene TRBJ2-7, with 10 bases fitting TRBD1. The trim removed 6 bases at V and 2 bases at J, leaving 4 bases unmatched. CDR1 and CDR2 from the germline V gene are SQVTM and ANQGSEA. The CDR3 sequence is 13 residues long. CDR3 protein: CSVRGTGAYEQYF. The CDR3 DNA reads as TGCAGCGTCCGCGGGACAGGGGCCTACGAGCAGTACTTC.

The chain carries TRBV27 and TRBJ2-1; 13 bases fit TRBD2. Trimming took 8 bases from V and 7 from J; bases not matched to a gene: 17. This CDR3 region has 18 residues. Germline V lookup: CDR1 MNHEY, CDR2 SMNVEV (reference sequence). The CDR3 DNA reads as TGTGCCAGCGAGAGACTAGCGGGAGGTGGGATTACCAGGAATGAGCAGTTCTTC. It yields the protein CASERLAGGGITRNEQFF.

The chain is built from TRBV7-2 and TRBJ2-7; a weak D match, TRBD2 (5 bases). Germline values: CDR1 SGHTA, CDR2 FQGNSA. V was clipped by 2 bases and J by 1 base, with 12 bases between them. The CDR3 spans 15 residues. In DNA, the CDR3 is TGTGCCAGCAGCTTAACGAGCGGACCATCCTACGAGCAGTACTTC. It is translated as CASSLTSGPSYEQYF.

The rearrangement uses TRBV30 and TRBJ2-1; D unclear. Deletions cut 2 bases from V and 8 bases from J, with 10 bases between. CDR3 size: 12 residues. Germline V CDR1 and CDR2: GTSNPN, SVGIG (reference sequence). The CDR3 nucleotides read TGTGCCTGGAGTCCAATTTTGGATGAGCAGTTCTTC. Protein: CAWSPILDEQFF.

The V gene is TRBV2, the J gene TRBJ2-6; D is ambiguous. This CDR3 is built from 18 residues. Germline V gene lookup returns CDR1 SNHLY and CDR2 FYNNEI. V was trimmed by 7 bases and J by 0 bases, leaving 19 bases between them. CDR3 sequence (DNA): TGTGCCAGCACCGTGAGTGGTCAGGCTGTCTCTGGGGCCAACGTCCTGACTTTC. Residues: CASTVSGQAVSGANVLTF.

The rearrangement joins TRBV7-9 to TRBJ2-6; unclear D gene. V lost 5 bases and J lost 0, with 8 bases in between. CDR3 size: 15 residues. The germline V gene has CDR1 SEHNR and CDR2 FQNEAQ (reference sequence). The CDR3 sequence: CASSKSFSGANVLTF. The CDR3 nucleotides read TGTGCCAGCAGCAAGAGTTTCTCTGGGGCCAACGTCCTGACTTTC.

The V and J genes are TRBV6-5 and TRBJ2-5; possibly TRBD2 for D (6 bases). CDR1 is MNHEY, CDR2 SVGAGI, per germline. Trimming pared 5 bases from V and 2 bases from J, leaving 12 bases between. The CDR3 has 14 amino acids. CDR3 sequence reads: CASSRLVGQETQYF. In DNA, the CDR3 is TGTGCCAGCAGTAGACTAGTGGGACAAGAGACCCAGTACTTC.

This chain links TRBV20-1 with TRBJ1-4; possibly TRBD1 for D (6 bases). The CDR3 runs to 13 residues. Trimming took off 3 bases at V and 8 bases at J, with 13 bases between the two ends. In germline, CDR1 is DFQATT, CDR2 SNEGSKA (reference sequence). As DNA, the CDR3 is TGCAGTGCTAGCAAGGGGGGAAAGGAAAAACTGTTTTTT. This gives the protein CSASKGGKEKLFF.

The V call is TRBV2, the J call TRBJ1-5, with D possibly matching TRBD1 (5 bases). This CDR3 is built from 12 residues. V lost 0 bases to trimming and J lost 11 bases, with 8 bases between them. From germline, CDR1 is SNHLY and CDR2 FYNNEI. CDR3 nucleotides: TGTGCCAGCAGTGAAGCTGGGGGAGCCCAGCATTTT. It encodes CASSEAGGAQHF.

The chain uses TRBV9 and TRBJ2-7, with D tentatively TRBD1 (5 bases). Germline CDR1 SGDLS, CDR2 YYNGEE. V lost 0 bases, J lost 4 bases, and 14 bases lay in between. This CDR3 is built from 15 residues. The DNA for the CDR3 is TGTGCCAGCAGCGTAGGTCCAGGGATGATTTACGAGCAGTACTTC. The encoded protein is CASSVGPGMIYEQYF.